These T cell receptor beta chains were read from a single sample in a study of shared clonotypes between healthy human individuals. Sequenced by immunoSEQ multiplex PCR; TCRdb stores in-frame clones only, minus some. This sample yields about 1.1 million clones, of which 70% to 80% are seen a single time; 0.89% belongs to the top ten. The source material was memory CD4+ T cells from PBMCs. These receptors were taken from a man aged 18 to 29 in good health. Some clones in this sample may be carry-over from other donors' samples. Each CDR3 is given with its conserved first and last residue. The D gene is left open where the match is weak. Where a row states a size, it is once, few, many or the class of an expanded clone; other rows omit it.

j_gene: TRBJ2-3
abundance: NA
d_gene: TRBD1
v_gene: TRBV10-3
CDR3aa: CAVSGTGGGTDTQYF
CDR3nt: TGTGCCGTCTCAGGGACAGGGGGCGGCACAGATACGCAGTATTTT

j_gene: TRBJ2-6
abundance: NA
d_gene: NA
v_gene: TRBV28
CDR3aa: CASSTPGANVLTF
CDR3nt: TGTGCCAGCAGTACCCCCGGGGCCAACGTCCTGACTTTC

j_gene: TRBJ1-5
abundance: few
d_gene: NA
v_gene: TRBV19
CDR3aa: CACGVVQPQHF
CDR3nt: TGTGCCTGCGGGGTTGTTCAGCCCCAGCATTTT

j_gene: TRBJ1-2
abundance: NA
d_gene: TRBD1
v_gene: TRBV28
CDR3aa: CASRPLRGPTNYGYTF
CDR3nt: TGTGCCAGCAGGCCCCTCAGGGGGCCCACTAACTATGGCTACACCTTC

j_gene: TRBJ1-2
abundance: NA
d_gene: NA
v_gene: TRBV28
CDR3aa: CASRIRPWTVTNYGYTF
CDR3nt: TGTGCCAGCAGGATCCGACCTTGGACAGTAACTAACTATGGCTACACCTTC

j_gene: TRBJ2-2
abundance: few
d_gene: NA
v_gene: TRBV6-5
CDR3aa: CASSLRSGELFF
CDR3nt: TGTGCCAGCAGCTTACGATCCGGGGAGCTGTTTTTT

j_gene: TRBJ2-3
abundance: few
d_gene: NA
v_gene: TRBV11-3
CDR3aa: CASSPRGGRADTQYF
CDR3nt: TGTGCCAGCAGCCCGAGGGGGGGGCGCGCAGATACGCAGTATTTT

j_gene: TRBJ2-1
abundance: few
d_gene: TRBD2
v_gene: TRBV2
CDR3aa: CASSEGTSGRRSQFF
CDR3nt: TGTGCCAGCAGTGAAGGGACTAGCGGGAGACGGTCGCAGTTCTTC

j_gene: TRBJ2-7
abundance: NA
d_gene: TRBD2
v_gene: TRBV28
CDR3aa: CASSAAGTRSYEQYF
CDR3nt: TGTGCCAGCAGTGCGGCCGGGACTAGAAGCTACGAGCAGTACTTC

j_gene: TRBJ1-6
abundance: NA
d_gene: NA
v_gene: TRBV5-4
CDR3aa: CASSLINSPLHF
CDR3nt: TGTGCCAGCAGCTTAATCAATTCACCCCTCCACTTT

j_gene: TRBJ1-2
abundance: NA
d_gene: NA
v_gene: TRBV6-5
CDR3aa: CASSFYPGRNYGYTF
CDR3nt: TGTGCCAGCAGTTTCTACCCAGGGAGGAACTATGGCTACACCTTC

j_gene: TRBJ2-3
abundance: NA
d_gene: NA
v_gene: TRBV20-1
CDR3aa: CSGGQADTQYF
CDR3nt: TGCAGCGGAGGGCAGGCAGATACGCAGTATTTT

j_gene: TRBJ1-2
abundance: NA
d_gene: NA
v_gene: TRBV6-5
CDR3aa: CASSYSTRLANYGYTF
CDR3nt: TGTGCCAGCAGTTACTCAACACGGTTAGCTAACTATGGCTACACCTTC

j_gene: TRBJ2-7
abundance: NA
d_gene: TRBD1
v_gene: TRBV14
CDR3aa: CASSPRTLKPGQRSYEQYF
CDR3nt: TGTGCCAGCAGCCCTAGGACCTTGAAGCCGGGACAGCGCTCCTACGAGCAGTACTTC

j_gene: TRBJ1-1
abundance: NA
d_gene: NA
v_gene: TRBV5-1
CDR3aa: CASSFSPRTDTEAFF
CDR3nt: TGCGCCAGCAGCTTTTCGCCTCGGACAGACACTGAAGCTTTCTTT

j_gene: TRBJ2-7
abundance: once
d_gene: TRBD1
v_gene: TRBV7-3
CDR3aa: CASSLSGQGAYEQYF
CDR3nt: TGTGCCAGCAGCTTATCCGGCCAGGGGGCCTACGAGCAGTACTTC

j_gene: TRBJ1-3
abundance: NA
d_gene: TRBD1
v_gene: TRBV29-1
CDR3aa: CSVQQGAGGNTIYF
CDR3nt: TGCAGCGTACAACAGGGGGCAGGTGGAAACACCATATATTTT

j_gene: TRBJ2-5
abundance: NA
d_gene: NA
v_gene: TRBV10-3
CDR3aa: CAISEYQETQYF
CDR3nt: TGTGCCATCAGTGAGTACCAAGAGACCCAGTACTTC

j_gene: TRBJ2-7
abundance: NA
d_gene: TRBD2
v_gene: TRBV13
CDR3aa: CASSSPRGLAGYEQYF
CDR3nt: TGTGCCAGCAGCTCCCCCCGGGGACTAGCGGGGTACGAGCAGTACTTC

j_gene: TRBJ2-2
abundance: NA
d_gene: TRBD2
v_gene: TRBV5-4
CDR3aa: CASSLVPSGSPAGELFF
CDR3nt: TGTGCCAGCAGCTTGGTGCCTAGCGGGAGCCCTGCCGGGGAGCTGTTTTTT

j_gene: TRBJ1-4
abundance: NA
d_gene: NA
v_gene: TRBV6-1
CDR3aa: CASSNPRTTNEKLFF
CDR3nt: TGTGCCAGCAGCAACCCAAGAACTACTAATGAAAAACTGTTTTTT

j_gene: TRBJ2-3
abundance: NA
d_gene: TRBD2
v_gene: TRBV4-1
CDR3aa: CASSSGSTDTQYF
CDR3nt: TGCGCCAGCAGTAGCGGGTCGACAGATACGCAGTATTTT

j_gene: TRBJ1-1
abundance: NA
d_gene: NA
v_gene: TRBV28
CDR3aa: CASSEGGLNTEAFF
CDR3nt: TGTGCCAGCAGCGAGGGGGGTTTAAACACTGAAGCTTTCTTT

j_gene: TRBJ2-1
abundance: NA
d_gene: TRBD2
v_gene: TRBV7-3
CDR3aa: CASSLGLAGVDEQFF
CDR3nt: TGTGCCAGCAGCTTGGGACTAGCGGGAGTCGATGAGCAGTTCTTC

j_gene: TRBJ1-3
abundance: NA
d_gene: NA
v_gene: TRBV28
CDR3aa: CASSTPGGERTIYF
CDR3nt: TGTGCCAGCAGTACTCCGGGGGGGGAACGCACCATATATTTT

j_gene: TRBJ2-5
abundance: NA
d_gene: NA
v_gene: TRBV2
CDR3aa: CASTNPGTGGETQYF
CDR3nt: TGTGCCAGCACTAACCCGGGGACGGGCGGAGAGACCCAGTACTTC

j_gene: TRBJ1-1
abundance: NA
d_gene: NA
v_gene: TRBV14
CDR3aa: CASSQWAEAFF
CDR3nt: TGTGCCAGCAGCCAATGGGCTGAAGCTTTCTTT

j_gene: TRBJ2-1
abundance: few
d_gene: NA
v_gene: TRBV10-3
CDR3aa: CATTGEAYEDNEQFF
CDR3nt: TGTGCCACCACAGGGGAGGCTTATGAGGACAATGAGCAGTTCTTC

j_gene: TRBJ1-2
abundance: NA
d_gene: NA
v_gene: TRBV28
CDR3aa: CAVGAVNYGYTF
CDR3nt: TGTGCCGTAGGAGCGGTTAACTATGGCTACACCTTC

j_gene: TRBJ1-5
abundance: NA
d_gene: NA
v_gene: TRBV7-2
CDR3aa: CASSLRDNQPQHF
CDR3nt: TGTGCCAGCAGCTTAAGAGACAATCAGCCCCAGCATTTT

j_gene: TRBJ1-5
abundance: NA
d_gene: TRBD1
v_gene: TRBV28
CDR3aa: CASRATGTGRISNQPQHF
CDR3nt: TGTGCCAGCAGGGCAACCGGGACAGGGAGGATAAGCAATCAGCCCCAGCATTTT

j_gene: TRBJ2-3
abundance: NA
d_gene: NA
v_gene: TRBV11-2
CDR3aa: CASSHWERTDTQYF
CDR3nt: TGTGCCAGCAGCCATTGGGAGCGCACAGATACGCAGTATTTT

j_gene: TRBJ1-2
abundance: NA
d_gene: NA
v_gene: TRBV28
CDR3aa: CASSLMTQNSDGYTF
CDR3nt: TGTGCCAGCAGTTTAATGACCCAAAATTCCGATGGCTACACCTTC

j_gene: TRBJ2-4
abundance: NA
d_gene: NA
v_gene: TRBV2
CDR3aa: CASRVDSKNIQYF
CDR3nt: TGTGCCAGCAGAGTAGACAGCAAAAACATTCAGTACTTC

j_gene: TRBJ2-2
abundance: few
d_gene: TRBD1
v_gene: TRBV4-2
CDR3aa: CASSPTGGTKYAGELFF
CDR3nt: TGTGCCAGCAGCCCCACAGGGGGCACGAAGTACGCCGGGGAGCTGTTTTTT

j_gene: TRBJ2-7
abundance: once
d_gene: NA
v_gene: TRBV7-2
CDR3aa: CASTPGGVSYEQYF
CDR3nt: TGTGCCAGCACCCCCGGGGGAGTCTCCTACGAGCAGTACTTC

j_gene: TRBJ2-7
abundance: few
d_gene: TRBD1
v_gene: TRBV6-5
CDR3aa: CASRQGSYEQYF
CDR3nt: TGTGCCAGCCGACAGGGATCCTACGAGCAGTACTTC

j_gene: TRBJ1-1
abundance: NA
d_gene: NA
v_gene: TRBV14
CDR3aa: CASSQGGRPEAFF
CDR3nt: TGTGCCAGCAGCCAAGGGGGCAGACCTGAAGCTTTCTTT

j_gene: TRBJ1-4
abundance: NA
d_gene: TRBD1
v_gene: TRBV5-1
CDR3aa: CASSNWGQSNEKLFF
CDR3nt: TGTGCCAGCAGCAACTGGGGACAGTCTAATGAAAAACTGTTTTTT

j_gene: TRBJ2-7
abundance: NA
d_gene: NA
v_gene: TRBV7-3
CDR3aa: CASSLTEGVEQYF
CDR3nt: TGTGCCAGCAGCTTAACGGAGGGGGTCGAGCAGTACTTC

j_gene: TRBJ2-3
abundance: few
d_gene: NA
v_gene: TRBV28
CDR3aa: CASREGSDTQYF
CDR3nt: TGTGCCAGCAGGGAAGGTTCCGATACGCAGTATTTT

j_gene: TRBJ2-2
abundance: NA
d_gene: NA
v_gene: TRBV11-2
CDR3aa: CASSPYGTLRSGELFF
CDR3nt: TGTGCCAGCAGCCCCTACGGGACTCTTCGTAGCGGGGAGCTGTTTTTT

j_gene: TRBJ2-1
abundance: NA
d_gene: NA
v_gene: TRBV5-6
CDR3aa: CASQGTYNEQFF
CDR3nt: TGTGCCAGCCAAGGGACCTACAATGAGCAGTTCTTC

j_gene: TRBJ1-2
abundance: NA
d_gene: TRBD1
v_gene: TRBV7-9
CDR3aa: CASSENQGAFGYTF
CDR3nt: TGTGCCAGCAGCGAAAACCAGGGGGCGTTCGGCTACACCTTC

j_gene: TRBJ1-2
abundance: NA
d_gene: TRBD1
v_gene: TRBV29-1
CDR3aa: CSVQDRGHGGYTF
CDR3nt: TGCAGCGTTCAGGACAGGGGGCACGGTGGCTACACCTTC

j_gene: TRBJ2-5
abundance: NA
d_gene: NA
v_gene: TRBV6-5
CDR3aa: CASRPGRRRETQYF
CDR3nt: TGTGCCAGCAGACCCGGGCGGCGCAGAGAGACCCAGTACTTC

j_gene: TRBJ1-1
abundance: NA
d_gene: NA
v_gene: TRBV5-4
CDR3aa: CASSLRPGQAEAFF
CDR3nt: TGTGCCAGCAGCCTCCGCCCGGGACAAGCTGAAGCTTTCTTT

j_gene: TRBJ2-7
abundance: NA
d_gene: NA
v_gene: TRBV5-1
CDR3aa: CASSPTRDEQYF
CDR3nt: TGCGCCAGCAGCCCGACTAGGGATGAGCAGTACTTC

j_gene: TRBJ1-2
abundance: once
d_gene: NA
v_gene: TRBV28
CDR3aa: CASSPRAFGYGYTF
CDR3nt: TGTGCCAGCAGCCCCCGTGCCTTTGGCTATGGCTACACCTTC

j_gene: TRBJ2-3
abundance: once
d_gene: NA
v_gene: TRBV5-1
CDR3aa: CASSFPGRPGPGEVADTQYF
CDR3nt: TGCGCCAGCAGCTTCCCTGGTCGTCCTGGGCCGGGAGAGGTGGCAGATACGCAGTATTTT